Listed here are 5 T cell receptor beta chains from one sample, sequenced in a study of blood T cell repertoires in COVID-19. The table came from immunoSEQ multiplex PCR; TCRdb's copy has only in-frame clones and leaves some out. The sample includes fewer than 130,000 clones, 70% to 90% of them seen just once. Sequenced input: peripheral blood. The receptors were sampled from a woman aged 45-60 years with acute or convalescent COVID-19.

This clone was seen once. The V gene is TRBV19, the J gene TRBJ1-4, with 8 positions matching TRBD1. The J segment lost 7 bases and the V segment lost 6 bases, leaving 7 bases of the junction unmatched. The CDR3 contains 14 residues. Germline CDR1 reads LNHDA; CDR2 reads SQIVND (reference sequence). CDR3 sequence (DNA): TGTGCCAGTAGAAAGACAGGGGTGGGTGAAAAACTGTTTTTT. This gives the protein CASRKTGVGEKLFF.

CDR3 protein: CASSAGTDSYEQYF. The DNA for the CDR3 is TGCGCCAGCAGCGCAGGGACAGATTCCTACGAGCAGTACTTC. The chain employs TRBV5-1 and TRBJ2-7, with TRBD1 matching 7 bases. With 4 bases clipped from V and 1 base from J, the junction kept 5 bases outside the gene matches. The CDR3 is made up of 14 amino acids. Germline CDR1 and CDR2: SGHRS and YFSETQ.

The chain carries TRBV7-9 and TRBJ1-1; D ambiguous. The germline V gene has CDR1 SEHNR and CDR2 FQNEAQ (reference sequence). The CDR3 has 12 residues. Trimming cost V 5 bases and J 1 base, with 5 bases left between them. The CDR3 reads CASSRQNTEAFF. In nucleotides, the CDR3 is TGTGCCAGCAGCAGACAGAACACTGAAGCTTTCTTT.

The chain is built from TRBV18 and TRBJ2-5; possible D gene TRBD2, 6 bases. This CDR3 comprises 16 residues. From germline, CDR1 is KGHSH and CDR2 LQKENI. V lost 3 bases and J lost 5, with 19 bases in between. The DNA of the CDR3 is TGTGCCAGCTCACCGCTTACACCGGGAGCAGGGGAGACCCAGTACTTC. Translating gives CASSPLTPGAGETQYF.

The chain couples TRBV4-1 to TRBJ2-7; TRBD2 matches 8 bases. The length of the CDR3 is 17 residues. CDR1 MGHRA and CDR2 YSYEKL come from the germline V gene. J lost 7 bases, V lost 0 bases, and 14 bases had no gene match. The CDR3 sequence is CASSQDYGSGVPREQYF. The CDR3 DNA reads as TGCGCCAGCAGCCAAGATTATGGTAGCGGGGTTCCTCGGGAGCAGTACTTC.